This T cell receptor (beta chain) came from a study of circulating tumor DNA in untreated peripheral T-cell lymphoma. Findings and caveats of the study: In approximately 78% of patients, tumor-specific clonotypes were identified.

The tumor tissue sample was taken at baseline before any treatment. The table came from immunoSEQ multiplex PCR; TCRdb's copy has only in-frame clones and leaves some out. The data show more than 1,400 clones, 50% to 75% seen once. A word on this clone: What it binds is unknown.

Sequenced material: tumor tissue. This sequence was found in a human donor with peripheral T-cell lymphoma.

The CDR3 spells CAWRPGGETGGYGYTF. As DNA, the CDR3 is TGTGCCTGGAGGCCTGGTGGCGAGACGGGAGGCTATGGCTACACCTTC. The chain is built from TRBV30 and TRBJ1-2; D not certain. Germline CDR1 is GTSNPN and CDR2 is SVGIG (reference sequence). This CDR3 contains 16 residues. Trimming took 3 bases from V and 4 from J, leaving 21 bases between them.